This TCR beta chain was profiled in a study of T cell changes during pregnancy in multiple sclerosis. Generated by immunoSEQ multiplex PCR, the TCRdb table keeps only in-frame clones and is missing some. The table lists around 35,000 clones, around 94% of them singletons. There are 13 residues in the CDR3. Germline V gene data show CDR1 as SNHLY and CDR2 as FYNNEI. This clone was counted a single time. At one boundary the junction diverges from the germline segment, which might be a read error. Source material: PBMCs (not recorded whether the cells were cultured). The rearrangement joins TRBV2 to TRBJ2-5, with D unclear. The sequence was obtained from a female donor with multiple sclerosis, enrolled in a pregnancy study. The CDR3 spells CASSELVQESQYF. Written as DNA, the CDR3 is TGTGCCAGCAGTGAACTAGTCCAAGAGTCCCAGTACTTC.